This T cell receptor beta chain was sequenced during a study of T cell repertoires in cytomegalovirus infection. Study context: CMV infection and matching HLA type were both indicated by public TCR beta signatures.

TCRdb processed the reads anew with MiXCR; each CDR3 protein has one entry. The sample records 150,000 to 200,000 distinct CDR3 sequences, about 20% being singletons. Study conclusions and caveats: Of the TCR beta families, the public ones yielded a cumulative frequency that identified carriers of CMV plus the relevant HLA. Dominating the ex vivo response were TCR beta clonotypes that were CMV-specific and HLA-C-restricted.

Germline V lookup: CDR1 MNHNS, CDR2 SASEGT. This CDR3 has 16 amino acids. V shed 7 bases and J 2 bases; nucleotides not matched to a gene: 11. This clonotype was seen ten or more times. Its cognate antigen is unknown. The V and J genes are TRBV6-1 and TRBJ1-2; TRBD1 aligns across 9 bases. This receptor was identified in a human donor in good health (CMV status not recorded). Some clones in this sample may be carry-over from other donors' samples. Sequencing was carried out using PBMCs. CDR3 in amino acids: CASTERDGTGNYGYTF. The CDR3 region has the DNA TGTGCCAGCACCGAAAGGGACGGGACAGGGAACTATGGCTACACCTTC.